This T cell receptor (gamma chain) is drawn from a study of gamma-delta chains in newborns, infants, children. Overall study context: Microbial exposure reportedly drives polyclonal innate γδ T cell expansion after birth.

This clone was counted only a few times. TCRdb repeated clone calling on the reads with CATT. The repertoire holds several hundred gamma-chain clones, under 35% seen once, with 35% to 40% in the top ten. The ends lost 2 bases at V and 10 bases at J; junction bases unmatched: 8. The CDR3 length is 12 residues. Germline CDR1 reads GITISATS; CDR2 reads ISYDGTV (reference sequence). The specimen was blood. The TCR originated in a child who was a newborn, infant or young child, either healthy, febrile or measles-vaccinated (not recorded which). The rearrangement links TRGV9 to TRGJ1 or TRGJ2. The CDR3 region is CALWEARLKKLF. As DNA, the CDR3 is TGTGCCTTGTGGGAGGCCCGACTCAAGAAACTCTTT.